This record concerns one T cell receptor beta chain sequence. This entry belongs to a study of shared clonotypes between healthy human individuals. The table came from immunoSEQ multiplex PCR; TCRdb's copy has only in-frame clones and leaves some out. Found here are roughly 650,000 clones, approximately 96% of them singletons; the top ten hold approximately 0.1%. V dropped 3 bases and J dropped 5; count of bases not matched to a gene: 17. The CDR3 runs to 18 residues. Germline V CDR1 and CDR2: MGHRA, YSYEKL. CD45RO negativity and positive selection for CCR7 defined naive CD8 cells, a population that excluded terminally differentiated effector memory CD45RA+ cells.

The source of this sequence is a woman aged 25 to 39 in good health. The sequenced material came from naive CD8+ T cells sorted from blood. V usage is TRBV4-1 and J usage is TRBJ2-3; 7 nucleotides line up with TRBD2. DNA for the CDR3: TGCGCCAGCAGCCATCGGGGTGGGCTAGCGGAGCGGGGAGATACGCAGTATTTT. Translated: CASSHRGGLAERGDTQYF.